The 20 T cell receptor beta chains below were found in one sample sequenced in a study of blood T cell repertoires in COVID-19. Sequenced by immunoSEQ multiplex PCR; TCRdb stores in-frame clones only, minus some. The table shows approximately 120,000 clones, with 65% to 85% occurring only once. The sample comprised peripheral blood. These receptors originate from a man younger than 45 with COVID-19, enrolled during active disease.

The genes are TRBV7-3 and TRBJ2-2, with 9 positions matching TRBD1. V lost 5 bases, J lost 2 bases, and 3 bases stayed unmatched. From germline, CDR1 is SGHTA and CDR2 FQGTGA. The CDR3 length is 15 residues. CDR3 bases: TGTGCCAGCAGCAAGGGACAGGGAAACACCGGGGAGCTGTTTTTT. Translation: CASSKGQGNTGELFF. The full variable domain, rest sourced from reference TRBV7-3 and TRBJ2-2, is GAGVSQTPSNKVTEKGKYVELRCDPISGHTALYWYRQSLGQGPEFLIYFQGTGAADDSGLPNDRFFAVRPEGSVSTLKIQRTERGDSAVYLCASSKGQGNTGELFFGEGSRLTVL.

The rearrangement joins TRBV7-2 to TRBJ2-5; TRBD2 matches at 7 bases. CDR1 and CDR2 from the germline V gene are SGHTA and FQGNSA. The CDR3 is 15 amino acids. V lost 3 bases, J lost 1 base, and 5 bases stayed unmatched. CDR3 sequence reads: CASSFQRGSQETQYF. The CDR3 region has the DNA TGTGCCAGCAGCTTCCAGCGGGGTTCCCAAGAGACCCAGTACTTC.

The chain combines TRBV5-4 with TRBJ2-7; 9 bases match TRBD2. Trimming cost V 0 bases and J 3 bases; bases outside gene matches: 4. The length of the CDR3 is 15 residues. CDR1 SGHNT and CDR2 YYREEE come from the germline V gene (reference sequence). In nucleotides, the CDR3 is TGTGCCAGCAGCTTGGCTAGCGGGGCCGACTACGAGCAGTACTTC. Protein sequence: CASSLASGADYEQYF.

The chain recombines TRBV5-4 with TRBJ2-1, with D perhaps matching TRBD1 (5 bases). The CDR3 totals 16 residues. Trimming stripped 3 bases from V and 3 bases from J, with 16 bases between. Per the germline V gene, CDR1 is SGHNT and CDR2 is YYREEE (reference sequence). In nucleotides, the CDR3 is TGTGCCAGCAGCTCCACACAGGTGGTGGGCTACAATGAGCAGTTCTTC. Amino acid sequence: CASSSTQVVGYNEQFF.

The CDR3, as DNA: TGTGCCAGCAGTTACGGCCAGGGCCTTAACACCGGGGAGCTGTTTTTT. Its protein is CASSYGQGLNTGELFF. The gene calls are TRBV6-6 and TRBJ2-2; a weak D match, TRBD1 (5 bases). The germline V and J ends were trimmed by 2 bases and 2 bases, with 12 bases remaining between them. CDR1 MNHNY and CDR2 SVGAGI come from the germline V gene (reference sequence). The CDR3 loop spans 16 amino acids.

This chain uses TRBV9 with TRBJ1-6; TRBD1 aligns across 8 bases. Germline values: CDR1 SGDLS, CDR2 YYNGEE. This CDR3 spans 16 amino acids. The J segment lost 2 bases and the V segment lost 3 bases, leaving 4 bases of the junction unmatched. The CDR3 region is CASSAQGAAYNSPLHF. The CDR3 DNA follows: TGTGCCAGCAGCGCGCAGGGGGCCGCCTATAATTCACCCCTCCACTTT.

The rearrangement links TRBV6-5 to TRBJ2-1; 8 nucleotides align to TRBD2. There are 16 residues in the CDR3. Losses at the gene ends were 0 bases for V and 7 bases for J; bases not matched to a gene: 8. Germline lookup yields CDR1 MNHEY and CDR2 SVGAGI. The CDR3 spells CASSYSGAGGLNEQFF. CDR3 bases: TGTGCCAGCAGTTACTCCGGCGCGGGAGGACTTAATGAGCAGTTCTTC.

The CDR3 DNA is TGTGCCACCAGCAGAGATCGTGGAAGCGGGGCGCGGGGGTCCTACGAGCAGTACTTC. Its protein is CATSRDRGSGARGSYEQYF. V and J are TRBV15 and TRBJ2-7; 7 positions match TRBD2. Germline trimming cut 0 bases from V and 1 base from J; bases unmatched to any gene: 15. The germline V gene has CDR1 LNHNV and CDR2 YYDKDF (reference sequence). This CDR3 spans 19 amino acids.

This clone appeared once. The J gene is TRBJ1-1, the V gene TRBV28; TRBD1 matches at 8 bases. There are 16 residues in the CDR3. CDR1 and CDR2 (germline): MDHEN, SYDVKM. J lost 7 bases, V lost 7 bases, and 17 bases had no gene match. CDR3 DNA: TGTGCCAGCAAGACGGGGTCGGGCAGGGGGCTGGATGAAGCTTTCTTT. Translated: CASKTGSGRGLDEAFF.

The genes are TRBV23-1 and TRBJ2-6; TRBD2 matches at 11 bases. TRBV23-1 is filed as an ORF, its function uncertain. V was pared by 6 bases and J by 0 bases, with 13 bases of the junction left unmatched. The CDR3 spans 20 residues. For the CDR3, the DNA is TGCGCCAGCAGGCAGACTTGCACTAGCGGGAGCCACTCTGGGGCCAACGTCCTGACTTTC. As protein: CASRQTCTSGSHSGANVLTF.

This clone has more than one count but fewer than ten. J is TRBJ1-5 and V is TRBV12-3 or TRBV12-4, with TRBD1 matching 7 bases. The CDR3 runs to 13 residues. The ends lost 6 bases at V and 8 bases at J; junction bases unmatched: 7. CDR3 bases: TGTGCCAGCAGACTAAGACAGGGTAAGCCCCAGCATTTT. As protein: CASRLRQGKPQHF.

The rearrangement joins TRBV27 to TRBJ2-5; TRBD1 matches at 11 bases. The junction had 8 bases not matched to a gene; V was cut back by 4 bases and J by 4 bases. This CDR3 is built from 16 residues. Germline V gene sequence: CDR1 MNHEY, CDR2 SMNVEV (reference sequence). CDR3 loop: CASSSLGQGAVETQYF. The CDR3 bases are TGTGCCAGCAGTTCCCTCGGACAGGGGGCCGTAGAGACCCAGTACTTC.

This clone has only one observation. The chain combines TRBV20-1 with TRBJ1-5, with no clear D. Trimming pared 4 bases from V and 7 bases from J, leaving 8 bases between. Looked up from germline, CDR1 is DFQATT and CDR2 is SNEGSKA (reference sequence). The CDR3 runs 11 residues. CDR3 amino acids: CSATTGQPQHF. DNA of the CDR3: TGCAGTGCTACAACGGGACAGCCCCAGCATTTT.

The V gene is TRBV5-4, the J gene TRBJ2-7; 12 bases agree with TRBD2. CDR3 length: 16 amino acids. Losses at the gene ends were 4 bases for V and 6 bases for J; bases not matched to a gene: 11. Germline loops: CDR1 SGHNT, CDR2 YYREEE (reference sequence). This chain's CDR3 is CASSQWPSGGAGEQYF. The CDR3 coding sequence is TGTGCCAGCAGCCAGTGGCCTAGCGGGGGGGCCGGCGAGCAGTACTTC. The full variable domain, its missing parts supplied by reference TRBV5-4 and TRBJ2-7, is ETGVTQSPTHLIKTRGQQVTLRCSSQSGHNTVSWYQQALGQGPQFIFQYYREEENGRGNFPPRFSGLQFPNYSSELNVNALELDDSALYLCASSQWPSGGAGEQYFGPGTRLTVT.

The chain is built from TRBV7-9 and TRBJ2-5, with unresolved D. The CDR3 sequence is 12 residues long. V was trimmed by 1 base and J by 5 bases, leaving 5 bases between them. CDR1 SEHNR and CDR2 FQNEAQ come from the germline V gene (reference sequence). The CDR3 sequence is CASSLDRETQYF. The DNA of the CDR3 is TGTGCCAGCAGCTTAGATCGGGAGACCCAGTACTTC.

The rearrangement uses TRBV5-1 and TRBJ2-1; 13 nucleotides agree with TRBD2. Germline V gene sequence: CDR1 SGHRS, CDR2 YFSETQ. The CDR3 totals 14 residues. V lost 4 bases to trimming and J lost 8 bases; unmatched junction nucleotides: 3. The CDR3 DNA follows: TGCGCCAGCAGCCGGACTAGCGGGAGCTATGAGCAGTTCTTC. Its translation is CASSRTSGSYEQFF.

The CDR3 sequence is CASSRLAGFDNEQFF. CDR3 nucleotides: TGTGCCAGCAGCCGCCTAGCGGGGTTCGACAATGAGCAGTTCTTC. The chain joins TRBV7-3 to TRBJ2-1; 9 bases match TRBD2. Trimming took 5 bases from V and 5 from J; bases not matched to a gene: 7. The CDR3 runs to 15 residues. The V gene's germline CDR1 is SGHTA and CDR2 FQGTGA.

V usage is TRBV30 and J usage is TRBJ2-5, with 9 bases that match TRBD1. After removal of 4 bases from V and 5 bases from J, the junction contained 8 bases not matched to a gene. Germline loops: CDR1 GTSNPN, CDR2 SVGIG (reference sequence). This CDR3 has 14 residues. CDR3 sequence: CAWIHTGGKETQYF. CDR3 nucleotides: TGTGCCTGGATTCATACAGGGGGCAAGGAGACCCAGTACTTC.

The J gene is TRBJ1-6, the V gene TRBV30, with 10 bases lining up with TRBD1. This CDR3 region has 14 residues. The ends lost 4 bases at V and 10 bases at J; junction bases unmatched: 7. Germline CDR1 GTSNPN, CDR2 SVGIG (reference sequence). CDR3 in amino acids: CAWKRDRGGSPLHF. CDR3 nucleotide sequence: TGTGCCTGGAAACGGGACAGGGGAGGGTCACCCCTCCACTTT.

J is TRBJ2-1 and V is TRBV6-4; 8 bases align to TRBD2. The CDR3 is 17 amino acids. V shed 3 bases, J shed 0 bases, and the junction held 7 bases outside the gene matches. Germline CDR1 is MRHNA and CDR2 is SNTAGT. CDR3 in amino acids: CASSEGLAGGSYNEQFF. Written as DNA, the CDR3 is TGTGCCAGCAGTGAGGGTCTGGCGGGGGGCTCCTACAATGAGCAGTTCTTC.